This paragraph reports one T cell receptor (beta chain). Aged roughly 6 to 100, donors were systemically healthy Caucasians from Russia. The authors ran a second PCR of roughly 6 to 12 cycles using a sample-barcoded 5' primer and a J-beta primer mix. Using its own MiXCR run on the 5' RACE reads, TCRdb lists one record per CDR3 protein. The sample shows about 750,000 distinct CDR3 sequences, roughly 50% of them seen only once. V lost 0 bases, J lost 3 bases, and 12 bases lay in between. Looked up from germline, CDR1 is DFQATT and CDR2 is SNEGSKA (reference sequence). The CDR3 consists of 14 residues. The data are from a study of blood T cells in healthy people across ages.

The sequencing sample was made of blood. V is TRBV20-1 and J is TRBJ2-7; TRBD1 is a possible D gene (5 bases). The sequence came from an elderly man in good health. CDR3 in amino acids: CSARDRVQGYEQYF. The CDR3 DNA reads TGCAGTGCTAGAGATCGCGTTCAGGGCTACGAGCAGTACTTC.